The 24 T cell receptor beta chains reported below all come from one sample, sequenced in a study of OX40 agonist ivuxolimab in advanced cancers. Method: immunoSEQ multiplex PCR; TCRdb's copy keeps in-frame clones and lacks some. The sample lists more than 60,000 clones, 65% to 90% occurring once. Source: CD4+ or CD8+ T cells sorted from blood, taken in a trial of the OX40 agonist ivuxolimab. These TCRs come from an adult with an advanced solid tumor such as melanoma, head and neck, liver or kidney cancer.

The gene calls are TRBV28 and TRBJ1-1; possible D gene TRBD1, 5 bases. Germline V gene sequence: CDR1 MDHEN, CDR2 SYDVKM. The V end lost 2 bases, the J end lost 5 bases, and 12 bases lay between the germline ends. The CDR3 contains 14 residues. CDR3 sequence reads: CASSLAGRRTEAFF. DNA for the CDR3: TGTGCCAGCAGTTTAGCAGGGAGACGGACTGAAGCTTTCTTT.

This chain links TRBV30 with TRBJ1-2; D is unresolved. Germline V CDR1 and CDR2: GTSNPN, SVGIG (reference sequence). The CDR3 is 11 amino acids. Trimming shortened V by 2 bases and J by 7 bases, and 8 bases separated the two germline ends. CDR3 protein: CAWSPSIGYTF. DNA for the CDR3: TGTGCCTGGAGTCCAAGTATTGGCTACACCTTC.

This rearrangement joins TRBV18 to TRBJ1-1; possible D gene TRBD1, 5 bases. This CDR3 is built from 16 residues. Deletions cut 3 bases from V and 0 bases from J, with 14 bases between. Germline lookup yields CDR1 KGHSH and CDR2 LQKENI. CDR3 loop: CASSPGTGTMNTEAFF. For the CDR3, the DNA is TGTGCCAGCTCACCTGGGACGGGCACTATGAACACTGAAGCTTTCTTT.

The chain carries TRBV6-5 and TRBJ1-2; unclear D gene. V was trimmed by 6 bases and J by 0 bases, leaving 8 bases between them. CDR1 is MNHEY and CDR2 is SVGAGI in the germline V gene. This CDR3 is 13 amino acids long. CDR3 loop: CASSPDPNYGYTF. The CDR3 coding sequence is TGTGCCAGCAGCCCGGACCCTAACTATGGCTACACCTTC.

J is TRBJ2-3 and V is TRBV4-1, with 12 nucleotides matching TRBD2. The CDR3 totals 15 residues. V shed 1 base, J shed 7 bases, and the junction held 3 bases outside the gene matches. The germline V gene has CDR1 MGHRA and CDR2 YSYEKL. In nucleotides, the CDR3 is TGCGCCAGCAGCCAAGCTAGCGGGGGGGCGTATACGCAGTATTTT. Protein sequence: CASSQASGGAYTQYF.

The rearrangement joins TRBV7-2 to TRBJ2-7, with TRBD2 as a possible D gene (5 bases). The CDR3 sequence is 14 residues long. The germline CDR1 and CDR2 sequences are SGHTA and FQGNSA. Trimming stripped 2 bases from V and 11 bases from J, with 19 bases between. The CDR3 bases are TGTGCCAGCAGCTTAACCGGCCCAGGAGCGGAAAAGTACTTC. It translates to CASSLTGPGAEKYF.

The V call is TRBV6-1, the J call TRBJ1-1; D ambiguous. In germline, CDR1 is MNHNS, CDR2 SASEGT. Deletions cut 4 bases from V and 4 bases from J, with 10 bases between. The CDR3 has 13 residues. In DNA, the CDR3 is TGTGCCAGCAGTGGTTACAGCGCCACTGAAGCTTTCTTT. Translation: CASSGYSATEAFF.

The chain joins TRBV6-1 to TRBJ2-3; 12 nucleotides align to TRBD2. Trimming cost V 3 bases and J 3 bases; bases outside gene matches: 7. The germline V gene encodes CDR1 MNHNS and CDR2 SASEGT. This CDR3 is 17 amino acids long. The CDR3 DNA is TGTGCCAGCAGTGAGCGCCCTAGCGGGGGGGCGACAGATACGCAGTATTTT. Translated, it gives CASSERPSGGATDTQYF.

The chain recombines TRBV5-1 with TRBJ2-7; 11 bases fit TRBD1. V dropped 7 bases and J dropped 5; count of bases not matched to a gene: 8. The CDR3 totals 14 residues. Germline V CDR1 and CDR2: SGHRS, YFSETQ. CDR3 sequence (DNA): TGCGCCAGCGGGAAAGGGACAGGGGGGAACGAGCAGTACTTC. Translation gives CASGKGTGGNEQYF.

The chain couples TRBV30 to TRBJ1-6; D call uncertain. The CDR3 extends over 13 amino acids. The germline V gene has CDR1 GTSNPN and CDR2 SVGIG (reference sequence). V was trimmed by 5 bases and J by 5 bases, leaving 10 bases between them. This CDR3 is CAWGPQNNSPLHF. The CDR3 nucleotides are TGTGCCTGGGGTCCACAAAATAATTCACCCCTCCACTTT.

In this sample, this clone turned up once. V usage is TRBV10-3 and J usage is TRBJ1-1, with D perhaps matching TRBD1 (6 bases). There are 14 residues in the CDR3. The V end lost 6 bases, the J end lost 3 bases, and 14 bases lay between the germline ends. Per germline, CDR1 ENHRY and CDR2 SYGVKD. The CDR3 DNA sequence: TGTGCCATCAGCTCTAGGACAGCCGACACTGAAGCTTTCTTT. It is translated as CAISSRTADTEAFF.

This clone was found once. This sequence joins TRBV28 and TRBJ1-2; D uncertain. The V end was cut by 1 base, the J end by 4 bases, with 13 bases between. The CDR3 has 15 amino acids. Germline V lookup: CDR1 MDHEN, CDR2 SYDVKM. The CDR3 coding sequence is TGTGCCAGCAGTTTATCCCGGGAGGGCCCCTATGGCTACACCTTC. Protein sequence: CASSLSREGPYGYTF.

The chain has TRBV9 and TRBJ2-5, with 11 positions matching TRBD2. Trimming at V came to 0 bases and at J to 2 bases, leaving 9 bases not matched to a gene. CDR3 length equals 18 residues. Germline CDR1 and CDR2: SGDLS and YYNGEE. The CDR3 loop reads CASSVGASGGPIQETQYF. The CDR3 bases are TGTGCCAGCAGCGTAGGGGCTAGCGGGGGGCCGATACAAGAGACCCAGTACTTC.

This clone has only a few counts. The chain joins TRBV30 to TRBJ2-1; D is perhaps TRBD2 (7 bases). Germline loops: CDR1 GTSNPN, CDR2 SVGIG (reference sequence). The CDR3 is made up of 13 amino acids. Trimming took off 2 bases at V and 6 bases at J, with 11 bases between the two ends. In DNA, the CDR3 is TGTGCCTGGAGTCGGGGGGCACCCAATGAGCAGTTCTTC. This gives the protein CAWSRGAPNEQFF.

This clone occurred a few times. The chain links TRBV30 to TRBJ1-6, with TRBD1 matching 9 bases. Germline lookup yields CDR1 GTSNPN and CDR2 SVGIG (reference sequence). The CDR3 is 13 amino acids. The V segment lost 4 bases and the J segment 8 bases; nucleotides outside the gene matches: 3. The CDR3 region has the DNA TGTGCCTGGAACCGGGACAGGGATTCACCCCTCCACTTT. It translates to CAWNRDRDSPLHF.

This rearrangement joins TRBV7-2 to TRBJ1-2, with D possibly TRBD1 on 5 matching bases. From germline, CDR1 is SGHTA and CDR2 FQGNSA. CDR3 length: 17 residues. The germline V and J ends were trimmed by 0 bases and 0 bases, with 14 bases remaining between them. Written as DNA, the CDR3 is TGTGCCAGCAGCTTAGCGCCGGGGGGACGCCCTAACTATGGCTACACCTTC. Translation: CASSLAPGGRPNYGYTF.

This chain links TRBV29-1 with TRBJ1-2, with a tentative D call TRBD1 (5 bases). Trimming took off 1 base at V and 6 bases at J, with 9 bases between the two ends. This CDR3 contains 12 residues. Germline values: CDR1 SQVTM, CDR2 ANQGSEA. The CDR3 sequence is CSVEGQGHGYTF. The CDR3 bases are TGCAGCGTTGAAGGGCAGGGCCATGGCTACACCTTC.

The chain is built from TRBV6-1 and TRBJ1-5, with D unclear. Germline values: CDR1 MNHNS, CDR2 SASEGT. This CDR3 spans 13 amino acids. V gave up 2 bases and J gave up 5 bases, with 7 bases separating them. CDR3 sequence: CASSERADQPQHF. DNA of the CDR3: TGTGCCAGCAGTGAAAGGGCCGATCAGCCCCAGCATTTT.

The J gene is TRBJ2-7, the V gene TRBV4-2; TRBD2 matches at 7 bases. The CDR3 length is 16 residues. Looked up from germline, CDR1 is LGHNA and CDR2 is YNFKEQ. The ends lost 3 bases at V and 2 bases at J; junction bases unmatched: 10. DNA for the CDR3: TGTGCCAGCAGCCATGGGATCCCCGGGACTACCTACGAGCAGTACTTC. Residues: CASSHGIPGTTYEQYF.

This clone was seen more than once but under ten times. V usage is TRBV4-1 and J usage is TRBJ1-4; 8 bases line up with TRBD1. CDR3 length: 17 residues. The V segment lost 10 bases and the J segment 0 bases; nucleotides outside the gene matches: 13. Looked up from germline, CDR1 is MGHRA and CDR2 is YSYEKL. CDR3 in DNA: TGCGCCACCGGTCGGCGGACAGGGAGCTCAACTAATGAAAAACTGTTTTTT. Its translation is CATGRRTGSSTNEKLFF.

This chain connects TRBV30 to TRBJ2-2; a weak D match, TRBD1 (7 bases). Germline V gene sequence: CDR1 GTSNPN, CDR2 SVGIG (reference sequence). Trimming removed 2 bases from V and 5 bases from J, with 12 bases in between. This CDR3 is 14 amino acids long. The CDR3 DNA is TGTGCCTGGAGTCGGGCAGGGGGGACCGGGGAGCTGTTTTTT. Its translation: CAWSRAGGTGELFF.

Here the CDR3 reads CASSPSGGPTDSYNEQFF. CDR3 in DNA: TGTGCCAGCAGCCCTAGCGGGGGCCCGACCGACTCCTACAATGAGCAGTTCTTC. The chain uses TRBV9 and TRBJ2-1, with 10 positions matching TRBD2. The length of the CDR3 is 18 residues. The V gene's germline CDR1 is SGDLS and CDR2 YYNGEE. J lost 0 bases, V lost 4 bases, and 10 bases had no gene match. The complete variable domain, with remaining parts taken from reference TRBV9 and TRBJ2-1, reads DSGVTQTPKHLITATGQRVTLRCSPRSGDLSVYWYQQSLDQGLQFLIQYYNGEERAKGNILERFSAQQFPDLHSELNLSSLELGDSALYFCASSPSGGPTDSYNEQFFGPGTRLTVL.

This rearrangement joins TRBV7-7 to TRBJ2-1, with 10 nucleotides matching TRBD2. The junction had 6 bases not matched to a gene; V was cut back by 5 bases and J by 5 bases. This CDR3 has 15 amino acids. Germline V gene data show CDR1 as SSHAT and CDR2 as FNYEAQ (reference sequence). CDR3 amino acids: CASSVASGGHNEQFF. CDR3 in DNA: TGTGCCAGCAGCGTGGCTAGCGGGGGTCACAATGAGCAGTTCTTC.

This clone was seen once. V is TRBV4-1 and J is TRBJ2-2, with TRBD1 identical over 10 bases. J gave up 4 bases and V 3 bases, and 2 bases lay outside the gene matches. There are 15 residues in the CDR3. Germline CDR1 reads MGHRA; CDR2 reads YSYEKL. CDR3 residues: CASSQGQGTTGELFF. In DNA, the CDR3 is TGCGCCAGCAGCCAGGGACAGGGGACCACCGGGGAGCTGTTTTTT.